The 16 T cell receptor beta chains below were found in one sample sequenced in a study of blood T cell repertoires in COVID-19. The protocol was immunoSEQ multiplex PCR, while the TCRdb copy is restricted to in-frame clones and leaves out a portion. Of about 160,000 clones listed, about nine tenths are singletons. Sequenced sample: peripheral blood. The receptors were gathered from a woman in her seventies with acute or convalescent COVID-19.

The chain couples TRBV3-1 (or the pseudogene TRBV3-2) to TRBJ1-6, with TRBD1 as a possible D gene (5 bases). The CDR3 is 14 amino acids. Trimming cost V 3 bases and J 9 bases, with 12 bases left between them. CDR1 LGHDT and CDR2 YNNKEL come from the germline V gene (reference sequence). Here the CDR3 reads CASSHYRQSSPLHF. The CDR3 DNA reads as TGTGCCAGCAGCCATTACCGACAGTCTTCACCCCTCCACTTT.

This chain links TRBV12-3 or TRBV12-4 with TRBJ2-1; D unresolved. This CDR3 has 13 residues. V was pared by 7 bases and J by 10 bases, with 17 bases between. CDR3 amino acids: CASMEFPLNEQFF. CDR3 nucleotide sequence: TGTGCCAGCATGGAGTTCCCCCTGAACGAGCAGTTCTTC.

This chain uses TRBV19 with TRBJ1-3, with D tentatively TRBD1 (5 bases). The V end was cut by 0 bases, the J end by 0 bases, with 6 bases between. The germline gives CDR1 LNHDA, CDR2 SQIVND (reference sequence). This CDR3 is built from 15 residues. The chain's CDR3 is CASSIETASGNTIYF. The CDR3 coding sequence is TGTGCCAGTAGTATAGAGACAGCCTCTGGAAACACCATATATTTT.

V usage is TRBV6-1 and J usage is TRBJ2-3; 7 nucleotides agree with TRBD2. The junction had 10 bases not matched to a gene; V was cut back by 3 bases and J by 1 base. The CDR3 consists of 17 residues. Germline lookup yields CDR1 MNHNS and CDR2 SASEGT. CDR3 loop: CASSDPLGLAGTDTQYF. As DNA, the CDR3 is TGTGCCAGCAGTGACCCCTTGGGGCTAGCGGGCACAGATACGCAGTATTTT.

As regards this clone: The same CDR3 is also encoded by other DNA sequences in this sample. The V and J genes are TRBV6-5 and TRBJ2-5; D might be TRBD1 (6 bases). CDR1 is MNHEY and CDR2 is SVGAGI in the germline V gene. Trimming left V 6 bases short and J 0 bases short, with 8 bases between. The length of the CDR3 is 13 residues. CDR3 residues: CASRAGDQETQYF. CDR3 bases: TGTGCCAGCAGGGCAGGGGACCAAGAGACCCAGTACTTC.

The table lists this clone with a count of one. The V gene is TRBV13, the J gene TRBJ2-7; TRBD2 might be the D (6 bases). V was cut by 2 bases and J by 7 bases, with 12 bases left in between. CDR3 length: 13 amino acids. The germline V gene encodes CDR1 PRHDT and CDR2 FYEKMQ (reference sequence). The DNA for the CDR3 is TGTGCCAGCAGCTTACGGACGACTAGGGAGCAGTACTTC. Encoded protein: CASSLRTTREQYF.

The chain joins TRBV3-1 (or the pseudogene TRBV3-2) to TRBJ2-2; 11 bases agree with TRBD2. There are 16 residues in the CDR3. Trimming took 4 bases from V and 4 from J; bases not matched to a gene: 5. The germline CDR1 and CDR2 sequences are LGHDT and YNNKEL (reference sequence). The CDR3 region has the DNA TGTGCCAGCAGCCCACTAGCGGGAGCGGGCACCGGGGAGCTGTTTTTT. This encodes CASSPLAGAGTGELFF.

The chain couples TRBV5-1 to TRBJ1-6; D gene ambiguous. This CDR3 has 14 residues. Trimming took off 2 bases at V and 7 bases at J, with 10 bases between the two ends. Per germline, CDR1 SGHRS and CDR2 YFSETQ. The CDR3 sequence is CASSFGQSNSPLHF. The CDR3 DNA reads as TGCGCCAGCAGCTTTGGCCAGTCGAATTCACCCCTCCACTTT. Full variable domain (missing parts from reference TRBV5-1 and TRBJ1-6): KAGVTQTPRYLIKTRGQQVTLSCSPISGHRSVSWYQQTPGQGLQFLFEYFSETQRNKGNFPGRFSGRQFSNSRSEMNVSTLELGDSALYLCASSFGQSNSPLHFGNGTRLTVT.

Here the CDR3 reads CASSIAGTSTYNEQFF. CDR3 DNA: TGTGCCAGTAGTATAGCGGGGACTAGTACCTACAATGAGCAGTTCTTC. The chain has TRBV19 and TRBJ2-1, with TRBD2 matching 8 bases. Unmatched junction bases numbered 4, after V lost 1 base and J lost 2 bases. Germline V gene lookup returns CDR1 LNHDA and CDR2 SQIVND (reference sequence). CDR3 size: 16 residues. Full variable domain (missing parts from reference TRBV19 and TRBJ2-1): DGGITQSPKYLFRKEGQNVTLSCEQNLNHDAMYWYRQDPGQGLRLIYYSQIVNDFQKGDIAEGYSVSREKKESFPLTVTSAQKNPTAFYLCASSIAGTSTYNEQFFGPGTRLTVL.

The table lists this clone with a few counts. The chain combines TRBV7-9 with TRBJ2-1; 9 nucleotides agree with TRBD1. The CDR3 spans 15 residues. Germline V gene data show CDR1 as SEHNR and CDR2 as FQNEAQ (reference sequence). V lost 4 bases and J lost 4; bases outside the gene matches: 5. CDR3 coding DNA: TGTGCCAGCAGCTCCCGACAGGGGGGATACAATGAGCAGTTCTTC. Amino acid sequence: CASSSRQGGYNEQFF. The whole variable domain, filled in from reference TRBV7-9 and TRBJ2-1, reads DTGVSQNPRHKITKRGQNVTFRCDPISEHNRLYWYRQTLGQGPEFLTYFQNEAQLEKSRLLSDRFSAERPKGSFSTLEIQRTEQGDSAMYLCASSSRQGGYNEQFFGPGTRLTVL.

The gene calls are TRBV27 and TRBJ2-5, with TRBD2 matching 11 bases. The CDR3 has 18 amino acids. V was pared by 5 bases and J by 0 bases, with 11 bases of the junction left unmatched. Germline assignment: CDR1 MNHEY and CDR2 SMNVEV (reference sequence). CDR3 in amino acids: CASSPGPGLAEYQETQYF. The CDR3 region has the DNA TGTGCCAGCAGTCCGGGACCGGGACTAGCGGAGTACCAAGAGACCCAGTACTTC.

V usage is TRBV19 and J usage is TRBJ2-7, with 7 bases lining up with TRBD1. The CDR3 has 15 residues. In germline, CDR1 is LNHDA, CDR2 SQIVND (reference sequence). J gave up 1 base and V 1 base, and 4 bases lay outside the gene matches. Here the CDR3 DNA reads TGTGCCAGTAGTATAGGTCCGGGACAGTCCTACGAGCAGTACTTC. This gives the protein CASSIGPGQSYEQYF. Combining the CDR3 with reference TRBV19 and TRBJ2-7 gives the whole variable domain DGGITQSPKYLFRKEGQNVTLSCEQNLNHDAMYWYRQDPGQGLRLIYYSQIVNDFQKGDIAEGYSVSREKKESFPLTVTSAQKNPTAFYLCASSIGPGQSYEQYFGPGTRLTVT.

The chain links TRBV7-9 to TRBJ2-4; the D is unclear. Trimming removed 10 bases at V and 0 bases at J, with 10 bases between. Germline values: CDR1 SEHNR, CDR2 FQNEAQ (reference sequence). The length of the CDR3 is 13 residues. CDR3 loop: CAKTELAKNIQYF. CDR3 DNA sequence: TGTGCCAAAACAGAATTAGCCAAAAACATTCAGTACTTC.

The V call is TRBV28, the J call TRBJ1-2, with 9 nucleotides matching TRBD1. The germline CDR1 and CDR2 sequences are MDHEN and SYDVKM. The CDR3 is 14 residues long. Trimming removed 4 bases from V and 6 bases from J; junction bases left unmatched: 6. CDR3 region: CASSSGQGGNGYTF. The CDR3, as DNA: TGTGCCAGCAGTTCGGGACAGGGCGGGAATGGCTACACCTTC.

The CDR3 DNA follows: TGTGCCAGCAGCGCAGGACTAGCGGGAACGAACACCGGGGAGCTGTTTTTT. Encoded protein: CASSAGLAGTNTGELFF. The chain uses TRBV7-9 and TRBJ2-2; TRBD2 aligns across 12 bases. CDR3 size: 17 residues. With V trimmed by 5 bases and J by 0 bases, 4 bases remained unmatched. The V gene's germline CDR1 is SEHNR and CDR2 FQNEAQ (reference sequence). Complete variable domain (other parts from reference TRBV7-9 and TRBJ2-2): DTGVSQNPRHKITKRGQNVTFRCDPISEHNRLYWYRQTLGQGPEFLTYFQNEAQLEKSRLLSDRFSAERPKGSFSTLEIQRTEQGDSAMYLCASSAGLAGTNTGELFFGEGSRLTVL.

This clone came up once. V and J are TRBV6-1 and TRBJ2-1, with 10 bases fitting TRBD2. This CDR3 has 14 residues. J was trimmed by 6 bases and V by 3 bases; bases with no gene match: 2. Germline assignment: CDR1 MNHNS and CDR2 SASEGT. This CDR3 reads CASSELAGGNEQFF. The CDR3 DNA reads as TGTGCCAGCAGTGAGTTAGCGGGAGGCAATGAGCAGTTCTTC.